Sequencing of this T cell receptor (beta chain) was carried out in a study of identical twins. TCRdb itself ran the 5' RACE reads through MiXCR, one entry per CDR3 protein. The sample carries roughly 1.6 million distinct CDR3 sequences, around a third recorded once. This clonotype was detected ten times or more. The source is a newborn girl in good health. Sequencing input: cord blood.

CDR3 coding DNA: TGTGCCAGCAGTTATGTAGCTAACTATGGCTACACCTTC. Translating gives CASSYVANYGYTF. The chain recombines TRBV6-6 with TRBJ1-2; D uncertain. Trimming cost V 3 bases and J 0 bases, with 5 bases left between them. Germline CDR1 and CDR2: MNHNY and SVGAGI (reference sequence). The CDR3 is 13 residues long.